These T cell receptor beta chains were read from a single sample in a study of cytomegalovirus exposure and HLA in healthy donors. Using immunoSEQ multiplex PCR, the repertoire was profiled, and TCRdb retains in-frame clones only, with some absent. The sample includes roughly 100,000 clones, around 75% of them seen just once. Sequenced material: PBMCs. The receptors originated from a male donor in good health and CMV-seropositive. The CDR3 runs from the conserved cysteine through the conserved F or W. The D gene is left open where the match is weak. Clone size appears in some rows only: once, few, many, or a class for an expanded clone.

TRBJ2-1,-,TRBV5-1,-,CASSRVGQTYNEQFF,TGCGCCAGCAGCCGGGTCGGACAGACCTACAATGAGCAGTTCTTC
TRBJ1-1,-,TRBV4-1,-,CASSQADFAFF,TGCGCCAGCAGCCAAGCGGACTTCGCTTTCTTT
TRBJ1-3,-,TRBV14,-,CASSQDFQAPISLGNTIYF,TGTGCCAGCAGCCAAGATTTTCAGGCACCCATAAGTCTCGGAAACACCATATATTTT
TRBJ1-5,-,TRBV5-4,TRBD1,CASSLTGTGSYQPQHF,TGTGCCAGCAGCTTGACCGGGACAGGGAGTTATCAGCCCCAGCATTTT
TRBJ1-5,once,TRBV5-8,TRBD1,CASSTGQYSNQPQHF,TGTGCCAGCAGCACGGGACAGTATAGCAATCAGCCCCAGCATTTT
TRBJ1-1,-,TRBV6-5,-,CASSGGTEAFF,TGTGCCAGCAGCGGGGGCACTGAAGCTTTCTTT
TRBJ2-7,few,TRBV4-3,TRBD1,CASSQDRAYEQYF,TGCGCCAGCAGCCAGGACAGGGCCTACGAGCAGTACTTC
TRBJ2-1,-,TRBV7-3,TRBD2,CASSLMLLTSGKVNEQFF,TGTGCCAGCAGCTTAATGCTCCTGACTAGCGGGAAGGTCAATGAGCAGTTCTTC
TRBJ2-5,-,TRBV5-1,TRBD2,CASSWPQRESSETQYF,TGCGCCAGCAGCTGGCCCCAGCGGGAGTCTAGTGAGACCCAGTACTTC
TRBJ1-1,-,TRBV7-9,TRBD1,CASSEGTANTEAFF,TGTGCCAGCAGCGAAGGGACAGCGAACACTGAAGCTTTCTTT
TRBJ2-1,-,TRBV7-6,TRBD2,CASSFTFTTSGSYNEQFF,TGTGCCAGCAGCTTCACTTTTACTACTAGCGGCTCCTACAATGAGCAGTTCTTC
TRBJ1-2,-,TRBV14,-,CASSQTANYGYTF,TGTGCCAGCAGCCAGACAGCTAACTATGGCTACACCTTC
TRBJ2-3,-,TRBV6-1,-,CASSDTGIGTDTQYF,TGTGCCAGCAGTGATACAGGGATTGGGACAGATACGCAGTATTTT
TRBJ1-1,-,TRBV28,-,CASSLGGAMNTEAFF,TGTGCCAGCAGTTTGGGGGGGGCAATGAACACTGAAGCTTTCTTT
TRBJ1-6,once,TRBV11-2,TRBD1,CASSSRDRFNSPLHF,TGTGCCAGCAGCTCCCGGGACAGGTTTAATTCACCCCTCCACTTT
TRBJ2-7,-,TRBV28,-,CAITTGSYEQYF,TGTGCCATCACGACAGGCTCCTACGAGCAGTACTTC
TRBJ2-1,once,TRBV27,TRBD2,CASSIGLAGGNNEQFF,TGTGCCAGTTCAATTGGACTAGCGGGGGGGAACAATGAGCAGTTCTTC